Each of the 9 T cell receptor beta chains below was sequenced from the same sample in a study of OX40 agonist ivuxolimab in advanced cancers. Assay: immunoSEQ multiplex PCR; the TCRdb copy retains only in-frame clones and omits some. The sample has tens of thousands of clones; less than 95% are singletons. This specimen consisted of CD4+ or CD8+ T cells sorted from blood, obtained in a trial of the OX40 agonist ivuxolimab. The receptors were sampled from an adult with an advanced solid tumor such as melanoma, head and neck, liver or kidney cancer.

This chain joins TRBV6-1 and TRBJ1-3; TRBD1 agrees at 9 bases. With 0 bases clipped from V and 4 bases from J, the junction kept 4 bases outside the gene matches. The CDR3 is 16 residues long. CDR1 is MNHNS and CDR2 is SASEGT in the germline V gene. The CDR3 is CASSEAGQGLGNTIYF. As DNA, the CDR3 is TGTGCCAGCAGTGAAGCGGGACAGGGTCTGGGAAACACCATATATTTT.

This clone was recorded once. V is TRBV10-3 and J is TRBJ2-4, with 12 bases that match TRBD2. V shed 2 bases and J 8 bases; nucleotides not matched to a gene: 7. In germline, CDR1 is ENHRY, CDR2 SYGVKD. The CDR3 consists of 16 residues. CDR3 DNA sequence: TGTGCCATCAGTGAGGGTCTAGCGGGAGGGCCAGACATTCAGTACTTC. This translates into CAISEGLAGGPDIQYF.

The rearrangement joins TRBV6-1 to TRBJ2-7, with D uncertain. Germline-derived CDR1 and CDR2 are MNHNS and SASEGT. Trimming cost V 2 bases and J 0 bases, with 11 bases left between them. The CDR3 is made up of 15 amino acids. CDR3 loop: CASSENTIASYEQYF. The CDR3 nucleotides read TGTGCCAGCAGTGAAAACACTATCGCCTCCTACGAGCAGTACTTC.

The chain is built from TRBV28 and TRBJ2-7; the match to TRBD2 covers 11 bases. CDR3 length: 16 amino acids. The germline V gene encodes CDR1 MDHEN and CDR2 SYDVKM. V shed 5 bases, J shed 1 base, and the junction held 7 bases outside the gene matches. The CDR3 DNA sequence: TGTGCCAGCAGTCCCCCCCCTAGCGGGGGGTCCTACGAGCAGTACTTC. As protein: CASSPPPSGGSYEQYF.

This clone was detected only a few times. This chain joins TRBV7-9 and TRBJ1-5, with D perhaps matching TRBD1 (5 bases). Germline CDR1 and CDR2: SEHNR and FQNEAQ (reference sequence). Trimming cost V 4 bases and J 3 bases, with 7 bases left between them. The CDR3 loop spans 13 amino acids. The DNA for the CDR3 is TGTGCCAGCAGCTCAGGGCTCAATCAGCCCCAGCATTTT. Its protein is CASSSGLNQPQHF.

The chain has TRBV30 and TRBJ1-5, with 8 bases matching TRBD1. CDR3 length: 18 residues. The germline V gene encodes CDR1 GTSNPN and CDR2 SVGIG (reference sequence). Trimming removed 2 bases from V and 0 bases from J; junction bases left unmatched: 12. The CDR3 loop is CAWSSLEGDRGSNQPQHF. The CDR3 region has the DNA TGTGCCTGGAGTTCCCTCGAGGGTGACAGGGGTAGCAATCAGCCCCAGCATTTT.

The chain carries TRBV7-2 and TRBJ2-4; 7 bases map to TRBD2. Trimming took 5 bases from V and 7 from J; bases not matched to a gene: 8. This CDR3 region has 14 residues. Germline values: CDR1 SGHTA, CDR2 FQGNSA. The CDR3 DNA reads TGTGCCAGCAGCCCCCGGAGGGGAGGGAACATTCAGTACTTC. This codes for CASSPRRGGNIQYF.

The chain employs TRBV19 and TRBJ2-6, with no clear D. Germline V CDR1 and CDR2: LNHDA, SQIVND (reference sequence). The V gene lost 4 bases and the J gene lost 2 bases, with 12 bases spanning the gap. The length of the CDR3 is 16 residues. DNA of the CDR3: TGTGCCAGTAGTACCCGCTCCGATCCTGGGGCCAACGTCCTGACTTTC. This encodes CASSTRSDPGANVLTF.

The J gene is TRBJ2-1, the V gene TRBV7-3; no reliable D call. The CDR3 has 13 amino acids. The V gene's germline CDR1 is SGHTA and CDR2 FQGTGA. The V end lost 2 bases, the J end lost 0 bases, and 2 bases lay between the germline ends. CDR3 sequence (DNA): TGTGCCAGCAGCTTAGCCTCCTACAATGAGCAGTTCTTC. This encodes CASSLASYNEQFF.